These 22 T cell receptor beta chains came from one sample sequenced in a study of T cell repertoires in cytomegalovirus infection. TCRdb ran MiXCR on the reads and lists one entry per CDR3 protein. Of 400,000 or so distinct CDR3 sequences in the sample, approximately 18% were seen once. The sample was PBMCs. These receptors were collected from a human donor in good health (CMV status not recorded). Some clones in this sample may be carry-over from other donors' samples.

This clonotype has at least ten counts. The chain recombines TRBV7-6 with TRBJ2-1; D not resolved. Germline V CDR1 and CDR2: SGHVS, FNYEAQ. V was cut by 2 bases and J by 4 bases, with 9 bases left in between. The CDR3 is made up of 14 amino acids. The CDR3 here is CASSLRVGYNEQFF. CDR3 DNA: TGTGCCAGCAGCTTAAGGGTTGGGTACAATGAGCAGTTCTTC.

The gene calls are TRBV2 and TRBJ1-4; D is ambiguous. CDR3 length equals 11 residues. Germline V gene data show CDR1 as SNHLY and CDR2 as FYNNEI. Trimming removed 7 bases at V and 8 bases at J, with 8 bases between. The CDR3 coding sequence is TGTGCCAGCACCCTACTGGAAAAACTGTTTTTT. Its protein is CASTLLEKLFF.

This clonotype has just a few counts. CDR3 sequence (DNA): TGTGCCAGCAGTGAACAGAGGGAAAAACTGTTTTTT. Translation: CASSEQREKLFF. This chain uses TRBV2 with TRBJ1-4; D remains ambiguous. Germline V gives CDR1 SNHLY, CDR2 FYNNEI. The CDR3 spans 12 residues. Trimming took off 2 bases at V and 8 bases at J, with 6 bases between the two ends.

The chain uses TRBV7-8 and TRBJ1-6; D is possibly TRBD1 (5 bases). This CDR3 spans 17 amino acids. CDR1 and CDR2 from the germline V gene are SGHVS and FQNEAQ. V was trimmed by 7 bases and J by 0 bases, leaving 16 bases between them. In DNA form, the CDR3 reads TGTGCCAGCAACCTGGGACGGCGAAGCTCCTATAATTCACCCCTCCACTTT. This encodes CASNLGRRSSYNSPLHF.

Comments on this clonotype: An end of the junction differs from the germline gene, which may be a read error. The chain recombines TRBV5-1 with TRBJ1-2, with D tentatively TRBD1 (6 bases). The CDR3 spans 15 residues. Germline loops: CDR1 SGHRS, CDR2 YFSETQ. Here the CDR3 DNA reads TGCGCCAACAGCTTGGGGGACACCCGATGGAATGGCTACACCTTC. Translating gives CANSLGDTRWNGYTF.

This chain connects TRBV27 to TRBJ2-3; D is ambiguous. The CDR3 sequence is 14 residues long. Trimming cost V 6 bases and J 6 bases, with 16 bases left between them. CDR1 is MNHEY, CDR2 SMNVEV, per germline (reference sequence). The CDR3 reads CASSQLGSQDTQYF. Written as DNA, the CDR3 is TGTGCCAGCAGCCAACTCGGTAGCCAGGATACGCAGTATTTT.

Many counts were recorded for this clonotype. The V gene is TRBV4-1, the J gene TRBJ2-7, with 9 bases identical to TRBD2. The CDR3 is 15 residues long. CDR1 MGHRA and CDR2 YSYEKL come from the germline V gene. Trimming took 6 bases from V and 7 from J; bases not matched to a gene: 13. The CDR3 nucleotides read TGCGCCAGCAGTCGTGCGACTAGCGGAGCTACGGAGCAGTACTTC. It is translated as CASSRATSGATEQYF.

This clonotype has just a few counts. The genes are TRBV11-2 and TRBJ2-1, with TRBD2 identical over 8 bases. Germline V gene lookup returns CDR1 SGHAT and CDR2 FQNNGV. The J segment lost 5 bases and the V segment lost 2 bases, leaving 5 bases of the junction unmatched. This CDR3 spans 15 amino acids. CDR3 nucleotides: TGTGCCAGCAGCTTAAGACTAGCGACCGACAATGAGCAGTTCTTC. Its protein product is CASSLRLATDNEQFF.

This clonotype was counted only a few times. The V and J genes are TRBV7-7 and TRBJ2-2; tentative D call: TRBD2 (5 bases). Germline CDR1 SSHAT, CDR2 FNYEAQ (reference sequence). The germline V and J ends were trimmed by 6 bases and 7 bases, with 15 bases remaining between them. The CDR3 consists of 14 residues. CDR3 sequence reads: CASSLDGSGGELFF. The CDR3, as DNA: TGTGCCAGCAGTCTGGATGGGAGTGGCGGGGAGCTGTTTTTT.

This clonotype came up a few times. The chain is built from TRBV18 and TRBJ2-7, with D possibly TRBD1 on 7 matching bases. V lost 4 bases and J 3 bases, leaving 16 bases between the germline ends. Germline V gene data show CDR1 as KGHSH and CDR2 as LQKENI. This CDR3 is 15 amino acids long. CDR3 amino acids: CASSLGGTANYEQYF. The CDR3 DNA reads TGTGCCAGCTCACTCGGCGGGACAGCGAACTACGAGCAGTACTTC.

Ten or more counts support this clonotype. CDR3: CASRHRGGSGELFF. The CDR3 nucleotides are TGTGCCAGCAGACACAGGGGAGGGTCCGGGGAGCTGTTTTTT. This chain uses TRBV7-2 with TRBJ2-2; D might be TRBD1 or TRBD2, each matching 7 bases. V gave up 6 bases and J gave up 6 bases, with 14 bases separating them. Germline CDR1 SGHTA, CDR2 FQGNSA. The CDR3 totals 14 residues.

This clonotype was picked up many times. The V gene is TRBV7-2, the J gene TRBJ2-3; D is uncertain. In germline, CDR1 is SGHTA, CDR2 FQGNSA. CDR3 length equals 12 residues. V was pared by 1 base and J by 14 bases, with 13 bases between. CDR3 in amino acids: CASSLVNSGPYF. DNA of the CDR3: TGTGCCAGCAGCTTAGTTAACTCTGGCCCGTATTTT. The full variable domain, with the rest looked up from reference TRBV7-2 and TRBJ2-3, is GAGVSQSPSNKVTEKGKDVELRCDPISGHTALYWYRQSLGQGLEFLIYFQGNSAPDKSGLPSDRFSAERTGGSVSTLTIQRTQQEDSAVYLCASSLVNSGPYFGPGTRLTVL.

A few counts support this clonotype. J is TRBJ2-7 and V is TRBV11-2; 9 nucleotides line up with TRBD1. This CDR3 comprises 15 residues. The V gene's germline CDR1 is SGHAT and CDR2 FQNNGV. J was trimmed by 0 bases and V by 5 bases; bases with no gene match: 5. CDR3 loop: CASSPRTGASYEQYF. In DNA form, the CDR3 reads TGTGCCAGCAGCCCCCGGACAGGGGCCTCCTACGAGCAGTACTTC.

The gene calls are TRBV20-1 and TRBJ1-5; a weak D match, TRBD1 (6 bases). CDR1 DFQATT and CDR2 SNEGSKA come from the germline V gene (reference sequence). The CDR3 is made up of 16 amino acids. The germline V and J ends were trimmed by 0 bases and 4 bases, with 16 bases remaining between them. The CDR3, as DNA: TGCAGTGCTAGAGATCCCACCTCAGGGGAAAATCAGCCCCAGCATTTT. Amino acid sequence: CSARDPTSGENQPQHF.

V is TRBV3-1 and J is TRBJ2-2; D is unresolved. Trimming pared 4 bases from V and 4 bases from J, leaving 13 bases between. This CDR3 has 15 amino acids. The germline V gene has CDR1 LGHDT and CDR2 YNNKEL (reference sequence). The CDR3 sequence: CASSLGTLGTGELFF. In DNA, the CDR3 is TGTGCCAGCAGCCTCGGAACTCTGGGCACCGGGGAGCTGTTTTTT. The whole variable domain, filled in from reference TRBV3-1 and TRBJ2-2, reads DTAVSQTPKYLVTQMGNDKSIKCEQNLGHDTMYWYKQDSKKFLKIMFSYNNKELIINETVPNRFSPKSPDKAHLNLHINSLELGDSAVYFCASSLGTLGTGELFFGEGSRLTVL.

This chain connects TRBV5-4 to TRBJ2-1; the D is unclear. Trimming stripped 0 bases from V and 10 bases from J, with 11 bases between. The germline V gene encodes CDR1 SGHNT and CDR2 YYREEE (reference sequence). This CDR3 comprises 13 residues. The CDR3: CASSLEGYPEQFF. The CDR3 nucleotides are TGTGCCAGCAGCTTGGAGGGATATCCCGAGCAGTTCTTC.

This clonotype was detected ten times or more. The J gene is TRBJ1-2, the V gene TRBV7-2; D ambiguous. CDR3 length: 14 amino acids. V was shortened by 3 bases and J by 2 bases, with 10 bases between the two germline ends. Germline CDR1 reads SGHTA; CDR2 reads FQGNSA. The CDR3 region is CASSFPDGNYGYTF. As DNA, the CDR3 is TGTGCCAGCAGCTTCCCGGACGGGAACTATGGCTACACCTTC.

This clonotype appeared many times. The chain employs TRBV7-2 and TRBJ2-3; 8 bases match TRBD1. CDR3 length: 16 residues. The junction had 8 bases not matched to a gene; V was cut back by 2 bases and J by 4 bases. The germline gives CDR1 SGHTA, CDR2 FQGNSA. In DNA form, the CDR3 reads TGTGCCAGCAGCTTACAACCAGGGGGCGGCGCAGATACGCAGTATTTT. Translation gives CASSLQPGGGADTQYF. Combining the CDR3 with reference TRBV7-2 and TRBJ2-3 gives the whole variable domain GAGVSQSPSNKVTEKGKDVELRCDPISGHTALYWYRQSLGQGLEFLIYFQGNSAPDKSGLPSDRFSAERTGGSVSTLTIQRTQQEDSAVYLCASSLQPGGGADTQYFGPGTRLTVL.

This chain joins TRBV7-8 and TRBJ1-2; the D is unclear. In germline, CDR1 is SGHVS, CDR2 FQNEAQ. This CDR3 has 14 residues. Trimming shortened V by 2 bases and J by 6 bases, and 13 bases separated the two germline ends. The CDR3 bases are TGTGCCAGCAGCTTACTCCCAGATCTCAATGGCTACACCTTC. It codes for CASSLLPDLNGYTF.

The chain is built from TRBV5-1 and TRBJ2-4; TRBD1 agrees at 7 bases. In germline, CDR1 is SGHRS, CDR2 YFSETQ. V shed 4 bases, J shed 11 bases, and the junction held 12 bases outside the gene matches. The CDR3 loop spans 14 amino acids. CDR3 sequence: CASSPDHGTEFQYF. In DNA, the CDR3 is TGCGCCAGCAGCCCGGACCATGGGACAGAGTTTCAGTACTTC.

This clonotype was picked up many times. The rearrangement links TRBV19 to TRBJ1-5; D is possibly TRBD1 (6 bases). Germline CDR1 and CDR2: LNHDA and SQIVND (reference sequence). Trimming left V 8 bases short and J 2 bases short, with 13 bases between. CDR3 length: 14 residues. Here the CDR3 DNA reads TGTGCCAGTTCTCCGGGACAACGCAATCAGCCCCAGCATTTT. Encoded protein: CASSPGQRNQPQHF.

This clonotype was recorded a few times. The chain joins TRBV19 to TRBJ2-7; TRBD2 matches 8 bases. Germline V gives CDR1 LNHDA, CDR2 SQIVND (reference sequence). V gave up 9 bases and J gave up 0 bases; unmatched junction bases: 4. The CDR3 spans 13 residues. The DNA for the CDR3 is TGTGCCAGCGGGGGGGACCACTCCTACGAGCAGTACTTC. The encoded protein is CASGGDHSYEQYF.